The 26 T cell receptor beta chains below all came from one sample that was sequenced in a study of OX40 agonist ivuxolimab in advanced cancers. TCRdb's copy holds only in-frame clones and misses some; the assay was immunoSEQ multiplex PCR. The sample includes around 100,000 clones, 85% to 95% of them seen just once. Sequences were derived from CD4+ or CD8+ T cells sorted from blood, sampled in a trial of the OX40 agonist ivuxolimab. Receptor source: an adult with an advanced solid tumor such as melanoma, head and neck, liver or kidney cancer.

V and J are TRBV30 and TRBJ1-1; D is unresolved. Germline V gene sequence: CDR1 GTSNPN, CDR2 SVGIG (reference sequence). This CDR3 is 12 amino acids long. The germline V and J ends were trimmed by 2 bases and 0 bases, with 4 bases remaining between them. CDR3 nucleotide sequence: TGTGCCTGGAGTACCCTGAACACTGAAGCTTTCTTT. Translated, it gives CAWSTLNTEAFF.

CDR3 loop: CASSFPRGGGENYGYTF. DNA of the CDR3: TGTGCCAGCAGCTTCCCCCGGGGGGGAGGGGAAAACTATGGCTACACCTTC. This chain uses TRBV9 with TRBJ1-2, with D possibly being TRBD1 (5 bases). This CDR3 region has 17 residues. Trimming removed 4 bases from V and 2 bases from J, with 21 bases in between. Germline-derived CDR1 and CDR2 are SGDLS and YYNGEE. The complete variable domain, with remaining parts taken from reference TRBV9 and TRBJ1-2, reads DSGVTQTPKHLITATGQRVTLRCSPRSGDLSVYWYQQSLDQGLQFLIQYYNGEERAKGNILERFSAQQFPDLHSELNLSSLELGDSALYFCASSFPRGGGENYGYTFGSGTRLTVV.

The chain carries TRBV6-5 and TRBJ1-3; D is undetermined. V was trimmed by 2 bases and J by 0 bases, leaving 2 bases between them. CDR1 is MNHEY and CDR2 is SVGAGI in the germline V gene. This CDR3 comprises 13 residues. The CDR3 sequence is CASSYVSGNTIYF. The DNA for the CDR3 is TGTGCCAGCAGTTACGTCTCTGGAAACACCATATATTTT.

This clone came up once. This sample includes further DNA sequences coding for the same CDR3. The chain uses TRBV6-1 and TRBJ1-6; the D is unclear. This CDR3 is 13 amino acids long. V was trimmed by 2 bases and J by 7 bases, leaving 6 bases between them. The germline gives CDR1 MNHNS, CDR2 SASEGT. The CDR3 nucleotides read TGTGCCAGCAGTGAAAACGCGAATTCACCCCTCCACTTT. This gives the protein CASSENANSPLHF.

The J gene is TRBJ2-2, the V gene TRBV5-4; possible D gene TRBD2, 5 bases. V gave up 3 bases and J gave up 4 bases, with 10 bases separating them. The CDR3 has 14 residues. The germline gives CDR1 SGHNT, CDR2 YYREEE (reference sequence). CDR3: CASSSAAGTGELFF. In DNA, the CDR3 is TGTGCCAGCAGCTCAGCCGCGGGCACCGGGGAGCTGTTTTTT.

The table lists this clone with a count of one. CDR3 DNA sequence: TGTGCCAGCAGCCCGCAACCCTCCGGGGATACGCAGTATTTT. This translates into CASSPQPSGDTQYF. The chain couples TRBV4-2 to TRBJ2-3, with no clear D. Between the trimmed V and J ends, which lost 4 bases and 6 bases, there was a span of 14 bases. CDR1 is LGHNA and CDR2 is YNFKEQ in the germline V gene. The CDR3 loop spans 14 amino acids.

This clone was detected only once. The chain has TRBV7-2 and TRBJ1-4; D is undetermined. Trimming removed 2 bases at V and 1 base at J, with 11 bases between. There are 16 residues in the CDR3. The germline V gene has CDR1 SGHTA and CDR2 FQGNSA. The CDR3 spells CASSLHTGQTNEKLFF. Here the CDR3 DNA reads TGTGCCAGCAGCTTACACACGGGTCAAACTAATGAAAAACTGTTTTTT. Filled out from reference TRBV7-2 and TRBJ1-4, the complete variable domain reads GAGVSQSPSNKVTEKGKDVELRCDPISGHTALYWYRQSLGQGLEFLIYFQGNSAPDKSGLPSDRFSAERTGGSVSTLTIQRTQQEDSAVYLCASSLHTGQTNEKLFFGSGTQLSVL.

The rearrangement uses TRBV29-1 and TRBJ1-1; no reliable D call. The germline gives CDR1 SQVTM, CDR2 ANQGSEA. This CDR3 has 13 amino acids. V shed 3 bases and J shed 2 bases, with 10 bases lying between them. The CDR3 here is CSVERVGNTEAFF. The CDR3 nucleotides are TGCAGCGTTGAGCGCGTGGGCAACACTGAAGCTTTCTTT. The variable domain in full, completed from reference TRBV29-1 and TRBJ1-1, reads SAVISQKPSRDICQRGTSLTIQCQVDSQVTMMFWYRQQPGQSLTLIATANQGSEATYESGFVIDKFPISRPNLTFSTLTVSNMSPEDSSIYLCSVERVGNTEAFFGQGTRLTVV.

The rearrangement uses TRBV30 and TRBJ2-5; tentatively, D is TRBD1 (6 bases). This CDR3 has 14 residues. V lost 4 bases and J lost 4, with 16 bases in between. CDR1 is GTSNPN and CDR2 is SVGIG in the germline V gene (reference sequence). The CDR3 is CAWNRGSVLETQYF. CDR3 bases: TGTGCCTGGAATAGGGGGTCTGTATTAGAGACCCAGTACTTC. Full variable domain (outside the CDR3, taken from reference TRBV30 and TRBJ2-5): SQTIHQWPATLVQPVGSPLSLECTVEGTSNPNLYWYRQAAGRGLQLLFYSVGIGQISSEVPQNLSASRPQDRQFILSSKKLLLSDSGFYLCAWNRGSVLETQYFGPGTRLLVL.

V is TRBV5-1 and J is TRBJ1-4; D is unclear. This CDR3 is built from 18 residues. CDR1 and CDR2 from the germline V gene are SGHRS and YFSETQ. V was shortened by 0 bases and J by 6 bases, with 21 bases between the two germline ends. As DNA, the CDR3 is TGCGCCAGCAGCTTGGAGCCCCCCGGGTTGGCCGGGGATGAAAAACTGTTTTTT. Its protein product is CASSLEPPGLAGDEKLFF.

The chain couples TRBV5-5 to TRBJ1-3, with a possible D match to TRBD1 (6 bases). The germline V gene encodes CDR1 SGHKS and CDR2 YYEKEE (reference sequence). V shed 6 bases and J shed 2 bases, with 9 bases lying between them. The CDR3 contains 13 residues. CDR3 bases: TGTGCCAGCAATAACAGGGCTGGAAACACCATATATTTT. Protein sequence: CASNNRAGNTIYF. The full variable domain, its missing parts supplied by reference TRBV5-5 and TRBJ1-3, is DAGVTQSPTHLIKTRGQQVTLRCSPISGHKSVSWYQQVLGQGPQFIFQYYEKEERGRGNFPDRFSARQFPNYSSELNVNALLLGDSALYLCASNNRAGNTIYFGEGSWLTVV.

This rearrangement joins TRBV28 to TRBJ1-5, with D uncertain. The CDR3 spans 13 residues. The V and J ends lost 6 bases and 3 bases respectively, with 9 bases between them. Germline V gene data show CDR1 as MDHEN and CDR2 as SYDVKM. CDR3 nucleotide sequence: TGTGCCAGCAGCGACTACAACAATCAGCCCCAGCATTTT. Protein: CASSDYNNQPQHF.

The chain employs TRBV30 and TRBJ2-7; D is ambiguous. Germline CDR1 is GTSNPN and CDR2 is SVGIG (reference sequence). Trimming removed 1 base from V and 4 bases from J, with 14 bases in between. CDR3 length: 14 amino acids. The CDR3 DNA reads TGTGCCTGGAGTGCCGGCCTAGTCGGGTACGAGCAGTACGTC. Protein: CAWSAGLVGYEQYV.

The rearrangement joins TRBV6-5 to TRBJ2-1; no definite D call. This CDR3 spans 13 amino acids. V was cut by 6 bases and J by 4 bases, with 10 bases left in between. Germline-derived CDR1 and CDR2 are MNHEY and SVGAGI. This chain's CDR3 is CASRPALYNEQFF. CDR3 sequence (DNA): TGTGCCAGCAGACCCGCGCTATACAATGAGCAGTTCTTC.

The V call is TRBV30, the J call TRBJ2-1; 12 bases line up with TRBD2. The CDR3 is 18 amino acids. With 0 bases clipped from V and 4 bases from J, the junction kept 10 bases outside the gene matches. Germline CDR1 GTSNPN, CDR2 SVGIG (reference sequence). The CDR3 DNA reads TGTGCCTGGAGTGTCTTACCGCGACTAGCGGGAGAGTACAATGAGCAGTTCTTC. Its translation is CAWSVLPRLAGEYNEQFF. The whole variable domain, filled in from reference TRBV30 and TRBJ2-1, reads SQTIHQWPATLVQPVGSPLSLECTVEGTSNPNLYWYRQAAGRGLQLLFYSVGIGQISSEVPQNLSASRPQDRQFILSSKKLLLSDSGFYLCAWSVLPRLAGEYNEQFFGPGTRLTVL.

The genes are TRBV19 and TRBJ2-3; 11 bases fit TRBD2. This CDR3 comprises 17 residues. With V trimmed by 2 bases and J by 4 bases, 8 bases remained unmatched. Germline loops: CDR1 LNHDA, CDR2 SQIVND (reference sequence). This chain's CDR3 is CASSISVSGRAADTQYF. The CDR3 DNA sequence: TGTGCCAGTAGTATAAGTGTTAGCGGGAGGGCCGCAGATACGCAGTATTTT.

This clone came up once. The rearrangement uses TRBV30 and TRBJ1-1, with D perhaps TRBD1 (5 bases). The ends were cut back, 2 bases at V and 4 bases at J, with 11 bases in the middle. Germline V gene sequence: CDR1 GTSNPN, CDR2 SVGIG (reference sequence). The CDR3 has 13 residues. The CDR3 coding sequence is TGTGCCTGGAGTTTTCAGGGAGGCACTGAAGCTTTCTTT. Its protein is CAWSFQGGTEAFF.

There are a few counts of this clone. This chain connects TRBV6-5 to TRBJ1-6; perhaps TRBD1 as D (5 bases). Trimming took 4 bases from V and 13 from J, leaving 14 bases between them. From germline, CDR1 is MNHEY and CDR2 SVGAGI. The CDR3 contains 13 residues. CDR3 DNA sequence: TGTGCCAGCAGTTTGGGACGGACCCTGCCCCTCCACTTT. It is translated as CASSLGRTLPLHF.

The chain combines TRBV30 with TRBJ1-3; no reliable D call. Between the trimmed V and J ends, which lost 0 bases and 4 bases, there was a span of 4 bases. Germline CDR1 is GTSNPN and CDR2 is SVGIG (reference sequence). This CDR3 is 12 amino acids long. CDR3 sequence (DNA): TGTGCCTGGAGTGTAACGGGAAACACCATATATTTT. Translating gives CAWSVTGNTIYF. Filled out from reference TRBV30 and TRBJ1-3, the complete variable domain reads SQTIHQWPATLVQPVGSPLSLECTVEGTSNPNLYWYRQAAGRGLQLLFYSVGIGQISSEVPQNLSASRPQDRQFILSSKKLLLSDSGFYLCAWSVTGNTIYFGEGSWLTVV.

The chain is built from TRBV25-1 and TRBJ2-3; 10 bases align to TRBD2. The germline V gene encodes CDR1 MGHDK and CDR2 SYGVNS. The junction had 4 bases not matched to a gene; V was cut back by 2 bases and J by 2 bases. The CDR3 has 16 amino acids. The CDR3 DNA reads as TGTGCCAGCAGTGAACTTCTAGCGGGGGACACAGATACGCAGTATTTT. Translated, it gives CASSELLAGDTDTQYF.

V gene TRBV28 combines with J gene TRBJ1-1, with D unclear. V gave up 3 bases and J gave up 0 bases, with 11 bases separating them. This CDR3 contains 15 residues. Germline CDR1 reads MDHEN; CDR2 reads SYDVKM. The CDR3 DNA reads TGTGCCAGCAGTTTTTACGGAGGCATGAACACTGAAGCTTTCTTT. The encoded protein is CASSFYGGMNTEAFF.

The gene calls are TRBV11-2 and TRBJ2-1; 15 nucleotides align to TRBD2. V shed 5 bases, J shed 0 bases, and the junction held 8 bases outside the gene matches. Germline CDR1 is SGHAT and CDR2 is FQNNGV. The CDR3 loop spans 19 amino acids. The CDR3 region has the DNA TGTGCCAGCAGCAAGGGACTAGCGGGAGGCCCATACTCCTACAATGAGCAGTTCTTC. This gives the protein CASSKGLAGGPYSYNEQFF.

The chain's CDR3 is CATSRGASGGASGYEQYF. The DNA of the CDR3 is TGTGCCACCAGCAGAGGGGCTAGCGGGGGGGCCTCAGGGTACGAGCAGTACTTC. The chain uses TRBV15 and TRBJ2-7; 12 bases align to TRBD2. Germline V gene lookup returns CDR1 LNHNV and CDR2 YYDKDF (reference sequence). The V gene end was trimmed by 1 base and the J gene end by 4 bases; junction bases not matched to a gene: 11. The CDR3 has 18 amino acids.

V and J are TRBV18 and TRBJ2-3, with unresolved D. Germline V lookup: CDR1 KGHSH, CDR2 LQKENI. V dropped 6 bases and J dropped 2 bases, with 9 bases sitting between them. There are 13 residues in the CDR3. The CDR3 reads CASSLALTDTQYF. The CDR3 DNA reads TGTGCCAGCTCCCTTGCTCTCACAGATACGCAGTATTTT.

J is TRBJ2-5 and V is TRBV2, with unresolved D. The CDR3 has 12 amino acids. Germline V gives CDR1 SNHLY, CDR2 FYNNEI. Trimming removed 7 bases at V and 7 bases at J, with 13 bases between. In nucleotides, the CDR3 is TGTGCCAGCAACAACGACCCAGGGACCCAGTACTTC. This codes for CASNNDPGTQYF.

V gene TRBV4-1 combines with J gene TRBJ1-2; D is unresolved. Between the trimmed V and J ends, which lost 1 base and 5 bases, there was a span of 17 bases. The CDR3 contains 16 residues. Looked up from germline, CDR1 is MGHRA and CDR2 is YSYEKL. CDR3 bases: TGCGCCAGCAGCCAAGGGTCTCAACACCTTATTTATGGCTACACCTTC. Translating gives CASSQGSQHLIYGYTF.